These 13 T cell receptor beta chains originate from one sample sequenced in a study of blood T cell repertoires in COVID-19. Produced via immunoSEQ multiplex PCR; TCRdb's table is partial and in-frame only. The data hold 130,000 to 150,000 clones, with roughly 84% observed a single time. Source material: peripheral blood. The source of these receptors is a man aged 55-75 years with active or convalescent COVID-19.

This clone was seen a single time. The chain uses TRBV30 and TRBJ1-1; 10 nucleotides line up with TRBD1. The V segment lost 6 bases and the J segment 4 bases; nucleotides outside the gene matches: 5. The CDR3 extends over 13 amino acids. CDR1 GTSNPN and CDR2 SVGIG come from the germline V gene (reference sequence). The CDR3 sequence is CACDRGRGTEAFF. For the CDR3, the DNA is TGTGCCTGCGACAGGGGGCGCGGCACTGAAGCTTTCTTT.

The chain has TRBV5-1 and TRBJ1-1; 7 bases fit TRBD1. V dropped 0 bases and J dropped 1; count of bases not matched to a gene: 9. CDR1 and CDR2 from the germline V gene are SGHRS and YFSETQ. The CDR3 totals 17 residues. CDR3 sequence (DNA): TGCGCCAGCAGCTTGGCCATTGGCAGGGGGGAGAACACTGAAGCTTTCTTT. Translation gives CASSLAIGRGENTEAFF.

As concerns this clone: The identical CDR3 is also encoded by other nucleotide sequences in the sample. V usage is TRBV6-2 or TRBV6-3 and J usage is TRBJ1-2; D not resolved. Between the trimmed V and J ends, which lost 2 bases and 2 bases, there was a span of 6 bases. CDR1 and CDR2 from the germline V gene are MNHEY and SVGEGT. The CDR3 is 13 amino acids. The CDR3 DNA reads TGTGCCAGCAGTTACGGGCAGAACTATGGCTACACCTTC. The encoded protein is CASSYGQNYGYTF.

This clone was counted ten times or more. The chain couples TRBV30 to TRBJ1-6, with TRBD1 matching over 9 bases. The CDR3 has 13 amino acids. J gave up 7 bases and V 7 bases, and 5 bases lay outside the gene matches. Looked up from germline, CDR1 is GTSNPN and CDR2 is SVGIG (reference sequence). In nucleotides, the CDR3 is TGTGCCTCCGGACAGGGGTACAATTCACCCCTCCACTTT. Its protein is CASGQGYNSPLHF.

The CDR3: CASSVRGEGNTIYF. The CDR3 nucleotides read TGTGCCAGCAGTGTTCGCGGGGAAGGAAACACCATATATTTT. The rearrangement joins TRBV2 to TRBJ1-3; D remains ambiguous. Germline values: CDR1 SNHLY, CDR2 FYNNEI. Trimming removed 4 bases at V and 4 bases at J, with 11 bases between. CDR3 length: 14 residues. Filled out from reference TRBV2 and TRBJ1-3, the complete variable domain reads EPEVTQTPSHQVTQMGQEVILRCVPISNHLYFYWYRQILGQKVEFLVSFYNNEISEKSEIFDDQFSVERPDGSNFTLKIRSTKLEDSAMYFCASSVRGEGNTIYFGEGSWLTVV.

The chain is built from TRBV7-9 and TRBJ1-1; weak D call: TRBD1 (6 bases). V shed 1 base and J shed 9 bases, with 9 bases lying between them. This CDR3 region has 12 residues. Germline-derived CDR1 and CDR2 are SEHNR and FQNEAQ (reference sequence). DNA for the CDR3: TGTGCCAGCAGCTTAGGGGGGCGTCAAGCTTTCTTT. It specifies CASSLGGRQAFF.

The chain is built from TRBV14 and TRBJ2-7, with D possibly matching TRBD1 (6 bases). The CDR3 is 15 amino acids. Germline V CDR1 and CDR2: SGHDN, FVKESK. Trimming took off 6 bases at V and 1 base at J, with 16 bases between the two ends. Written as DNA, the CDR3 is TGTGCCAGCAGTCCTCGACAGGAAATATCCTACGAGCAGTACGTC. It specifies CASSPRQEISYEQYV.

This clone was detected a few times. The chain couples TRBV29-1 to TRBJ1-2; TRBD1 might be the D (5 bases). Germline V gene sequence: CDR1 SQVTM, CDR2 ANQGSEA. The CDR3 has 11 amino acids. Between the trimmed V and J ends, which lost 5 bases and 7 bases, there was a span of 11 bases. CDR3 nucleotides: TGCAGCGTTAACAGGAGGGGTGGCTACACCTTC. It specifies CSVNRRGGYTF.

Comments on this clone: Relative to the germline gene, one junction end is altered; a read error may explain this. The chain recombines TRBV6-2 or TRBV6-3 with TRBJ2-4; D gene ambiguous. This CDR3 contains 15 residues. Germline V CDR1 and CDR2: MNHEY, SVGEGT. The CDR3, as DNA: TGTGCCAGCAGTTACTCGGTTGGAGCCAAGAACATTCAGTACTTC. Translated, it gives CASSYSVGAKNIQYF.

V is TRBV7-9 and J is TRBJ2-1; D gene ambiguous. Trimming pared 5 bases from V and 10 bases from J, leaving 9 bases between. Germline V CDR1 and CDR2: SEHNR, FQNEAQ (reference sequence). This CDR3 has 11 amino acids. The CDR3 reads CASSPQSEQFF. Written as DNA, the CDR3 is TGTGCCAGCAGCCCCCAATCAGAGCAGTTCTTC. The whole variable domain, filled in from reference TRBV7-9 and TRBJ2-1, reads DTGVSQNPRHKITKRGQNVTFRCDPISEHNRLYWYRQTLGQGPEFLTYFQNEAQLEKSRLLSDRFSAERPKGSFSTLEIQRTEQGDSAMYLCASSPQSEQFFGPGTRLTVL.

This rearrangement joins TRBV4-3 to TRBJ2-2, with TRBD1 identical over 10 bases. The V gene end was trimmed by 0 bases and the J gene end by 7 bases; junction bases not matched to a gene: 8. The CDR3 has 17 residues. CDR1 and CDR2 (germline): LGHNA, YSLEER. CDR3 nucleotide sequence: TGCGCCAGCAGCCAAGATGTGACAGGGGGCTTAGGCGGGGAGCTGTTTTTT. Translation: CASSQDVTGGLGGELFF.

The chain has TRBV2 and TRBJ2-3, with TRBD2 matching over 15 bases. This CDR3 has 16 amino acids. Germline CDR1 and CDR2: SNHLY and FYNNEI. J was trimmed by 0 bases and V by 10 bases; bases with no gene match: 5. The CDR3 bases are TGTGCCACCAAGGGACTAGCGGGAGGCAGCACAGATACGCAGTATTTT. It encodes CATKGLAGGSTDTQYF.

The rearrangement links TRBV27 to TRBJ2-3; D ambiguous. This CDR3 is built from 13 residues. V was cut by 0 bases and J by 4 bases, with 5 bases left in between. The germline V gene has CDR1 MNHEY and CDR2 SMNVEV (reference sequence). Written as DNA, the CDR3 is TGTGCCAGCAGTTTATCACGCGCAGATACGCAGTATTTT. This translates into CASSLSRADTQYF.